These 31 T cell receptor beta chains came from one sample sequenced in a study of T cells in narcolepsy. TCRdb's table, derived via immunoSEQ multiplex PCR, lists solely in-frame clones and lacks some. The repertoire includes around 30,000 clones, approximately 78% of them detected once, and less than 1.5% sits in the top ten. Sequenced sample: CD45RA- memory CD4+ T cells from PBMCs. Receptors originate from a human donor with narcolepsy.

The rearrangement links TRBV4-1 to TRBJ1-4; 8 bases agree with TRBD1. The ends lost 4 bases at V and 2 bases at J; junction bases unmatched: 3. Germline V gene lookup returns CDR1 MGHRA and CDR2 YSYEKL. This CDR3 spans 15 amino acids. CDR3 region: CASSPRDRTNEKLFF. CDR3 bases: TGCGCCAGCAGCCCCCGGGACAGGACTAATGAAAAACTGTTTTTT.

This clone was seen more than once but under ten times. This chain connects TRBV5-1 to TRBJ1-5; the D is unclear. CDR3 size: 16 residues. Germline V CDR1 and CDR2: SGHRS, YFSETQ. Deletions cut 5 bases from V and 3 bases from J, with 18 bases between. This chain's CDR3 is CASSGRARGDNQPQHF. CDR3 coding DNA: TGCGCCAGCAGTGGAAGGGCCCGGGGAGACAATCAGCCCCAGCATTTT.

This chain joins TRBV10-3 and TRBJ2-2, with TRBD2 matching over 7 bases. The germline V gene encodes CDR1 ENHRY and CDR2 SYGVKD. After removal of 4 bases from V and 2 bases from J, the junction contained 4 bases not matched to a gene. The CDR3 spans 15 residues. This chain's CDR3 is CAISVASGNTGELFF. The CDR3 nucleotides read TGTGCCATCAGTGTTGCTAGCGGCAACACCGGGGAGCTGTTTTTT.

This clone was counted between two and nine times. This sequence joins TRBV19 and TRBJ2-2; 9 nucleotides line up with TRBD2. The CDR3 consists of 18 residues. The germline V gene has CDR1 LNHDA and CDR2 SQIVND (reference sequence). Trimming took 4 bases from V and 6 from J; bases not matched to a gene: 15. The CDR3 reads CASSTPGPAGGGPGELFF. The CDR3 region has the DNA TGTGCCAGTAGTACTCCGGGACCAGCGGGGGGCGGCCCCGGGGAGCTGTTTTTT.

CDR3 region: CASSQRGGRFGEQFF. As DNA, the CDR3 is TGTGCCAGCAGCCAGCGGGGGGGTAGGTTCGGTGAGCAGTTCTTC. The rearrangement links TRBV7-2 to TRBJ2-1; 10 nucleotides agree with TRBD2. This CDR3 has 15 amino acids. Germline lookup yields CDR1 SGHTA and CDR2 FQGNSA. Trimming removed 5 bases from V and 9 bases from J; junction bases left unmatched: 10.

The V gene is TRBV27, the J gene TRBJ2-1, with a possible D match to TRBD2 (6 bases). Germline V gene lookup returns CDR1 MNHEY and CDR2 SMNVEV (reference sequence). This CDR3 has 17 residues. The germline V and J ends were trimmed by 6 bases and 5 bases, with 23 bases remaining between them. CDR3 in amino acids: CASRGGNGPQGDNEQFF. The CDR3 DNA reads TGTGCCAGCAGGGGCGGGAACGGGCCGCAGGGCGACAATGAGCAGTTCTTC.

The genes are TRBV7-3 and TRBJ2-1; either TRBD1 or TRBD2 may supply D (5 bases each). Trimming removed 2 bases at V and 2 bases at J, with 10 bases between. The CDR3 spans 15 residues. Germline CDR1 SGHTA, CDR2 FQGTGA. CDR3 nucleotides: TGTGCCAGCAGCTTAGGGACCAGCCCCTACAATGAGCAGTTCTTC. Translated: CASSLGTSPYNEQFF.

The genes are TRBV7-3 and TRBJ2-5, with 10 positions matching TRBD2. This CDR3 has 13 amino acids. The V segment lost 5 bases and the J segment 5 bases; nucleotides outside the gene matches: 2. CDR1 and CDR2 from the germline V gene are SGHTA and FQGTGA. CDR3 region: CASSQGLAETQYF. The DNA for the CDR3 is TGTGCCAGCAGCCAGGGACTAGCGGAGACCCAGTACTTC.

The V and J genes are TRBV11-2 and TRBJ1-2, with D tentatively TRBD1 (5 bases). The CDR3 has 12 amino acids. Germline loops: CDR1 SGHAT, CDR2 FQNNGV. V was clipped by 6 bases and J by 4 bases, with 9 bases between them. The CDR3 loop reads CASRGRVYGYTF. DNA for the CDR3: TGTGCCAGCAGGGGGCGCGTCTATGGCTACACCTTC.

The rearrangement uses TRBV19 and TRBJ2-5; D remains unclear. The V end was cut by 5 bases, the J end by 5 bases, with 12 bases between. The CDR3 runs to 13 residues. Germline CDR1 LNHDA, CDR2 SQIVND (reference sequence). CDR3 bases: TGTGCCAGTAGTCCTAGTGGTACGGAGACCCAGTACTTC. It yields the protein CASSPSGTETQYF.

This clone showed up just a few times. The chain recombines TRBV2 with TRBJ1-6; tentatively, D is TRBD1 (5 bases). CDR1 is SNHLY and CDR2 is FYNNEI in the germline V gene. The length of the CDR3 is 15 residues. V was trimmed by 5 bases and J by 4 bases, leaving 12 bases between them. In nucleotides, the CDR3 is TGTGCCAGCAGTCCGGGGGAGGCGTATAATTCACCCCTCCACTTT. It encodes CASSPGEAYNSPLHF.

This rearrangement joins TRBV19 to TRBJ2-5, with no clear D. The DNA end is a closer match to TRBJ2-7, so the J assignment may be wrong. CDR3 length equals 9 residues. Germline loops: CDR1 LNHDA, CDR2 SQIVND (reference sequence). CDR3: CAISHEQYF. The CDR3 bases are TGTGCCATTTCCCACGAGCAGTACTTC.

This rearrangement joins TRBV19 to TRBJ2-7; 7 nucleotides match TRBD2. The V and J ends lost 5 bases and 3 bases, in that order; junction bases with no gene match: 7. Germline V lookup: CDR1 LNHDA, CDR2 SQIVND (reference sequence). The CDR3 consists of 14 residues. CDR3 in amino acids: CASSLSGTYYEQYF. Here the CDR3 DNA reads TGTGCCAGTAGTCTGAGCGGGACCTACTACGAGCAGTACTTC.

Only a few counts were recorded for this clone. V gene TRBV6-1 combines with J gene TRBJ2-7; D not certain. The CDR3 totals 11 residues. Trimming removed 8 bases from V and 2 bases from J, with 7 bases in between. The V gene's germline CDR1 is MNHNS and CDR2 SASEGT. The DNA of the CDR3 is TGTGCCAGCGGTCAGACCTACGAGCAGTACTTC. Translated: CASGQTYEQYF.

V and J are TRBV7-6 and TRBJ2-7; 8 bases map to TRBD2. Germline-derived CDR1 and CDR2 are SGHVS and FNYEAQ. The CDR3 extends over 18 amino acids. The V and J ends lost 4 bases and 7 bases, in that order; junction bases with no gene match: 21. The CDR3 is CASSSGKVGAGAPKEQYF. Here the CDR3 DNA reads TGTGCCAGCAGCTCAGGGAAGGTGGGAGCGGGGGCTCCTAAAGAGCAGTACTTC.

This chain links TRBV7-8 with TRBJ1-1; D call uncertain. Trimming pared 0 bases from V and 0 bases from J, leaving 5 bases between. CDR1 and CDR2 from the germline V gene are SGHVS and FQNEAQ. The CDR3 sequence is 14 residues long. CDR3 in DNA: TGTGCCAGCAGCTTAGCCAGCTTGAACACTGAAGCTTTCTTT. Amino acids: CASSLASLNTEAFF.

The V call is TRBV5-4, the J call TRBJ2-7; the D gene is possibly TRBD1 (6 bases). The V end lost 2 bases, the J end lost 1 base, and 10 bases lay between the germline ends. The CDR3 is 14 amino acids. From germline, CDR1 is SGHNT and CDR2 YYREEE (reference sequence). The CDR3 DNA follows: TGTGCCAGCAGCTTAGGGGGAAGATCCTACGAGCAGTACTTC. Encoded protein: CASSLGGRSYEQYF.

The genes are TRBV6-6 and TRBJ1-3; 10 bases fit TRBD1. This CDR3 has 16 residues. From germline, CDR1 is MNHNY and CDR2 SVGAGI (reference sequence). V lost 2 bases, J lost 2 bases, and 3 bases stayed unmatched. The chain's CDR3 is CASSYMTGGTGNTIYF. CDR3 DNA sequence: TGTGCCAGCAGTTACATGACAGGGGGCACTGGAAACACCATATATTTT.

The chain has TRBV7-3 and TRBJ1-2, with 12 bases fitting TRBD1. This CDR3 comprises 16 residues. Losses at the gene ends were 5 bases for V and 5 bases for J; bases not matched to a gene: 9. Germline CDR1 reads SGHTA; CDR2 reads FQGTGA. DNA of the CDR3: TGTGCCAGCAGCCCGGGGGACAGGGGGCGCGGGTATGGCTACACCTTC. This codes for CASSPGDRGRGYGYTF.

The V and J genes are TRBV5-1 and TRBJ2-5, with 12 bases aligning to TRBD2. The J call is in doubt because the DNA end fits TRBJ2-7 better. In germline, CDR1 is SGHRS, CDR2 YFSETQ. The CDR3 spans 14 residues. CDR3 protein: CASTATSGGYEQYF. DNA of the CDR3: TGCGCCAGCACCGCGACTAGCGGGGGCTACGAGCAGTACTTC.

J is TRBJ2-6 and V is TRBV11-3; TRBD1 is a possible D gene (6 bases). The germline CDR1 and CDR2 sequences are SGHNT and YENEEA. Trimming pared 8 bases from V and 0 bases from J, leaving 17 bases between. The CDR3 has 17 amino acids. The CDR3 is CASSPGQRNSGANVLTF. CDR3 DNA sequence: TGTGCCAGCTCCCCGGGACAACGAAACTCTGGGGCCAACGTCCTGACTTTC. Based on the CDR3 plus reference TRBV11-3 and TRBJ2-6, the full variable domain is EAGVVQSPRYKIIEKKQPVAFWCNPISGHNTLYWYLQNLGQGPELLIRYENEEAVDDSQLPKDRFSAERLKGVDSTLKIQPAELGDSAVYLCASSPGQRNSGANVLTFGAGSRLTVL.

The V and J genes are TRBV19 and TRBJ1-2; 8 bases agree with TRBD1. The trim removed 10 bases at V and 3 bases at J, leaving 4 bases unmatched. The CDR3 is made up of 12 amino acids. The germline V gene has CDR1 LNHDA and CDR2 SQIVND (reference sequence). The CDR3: CAIGQGDYGYTF. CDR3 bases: TGTGCCATCGGACAGGGAGACTATGGCTACACCTTC.

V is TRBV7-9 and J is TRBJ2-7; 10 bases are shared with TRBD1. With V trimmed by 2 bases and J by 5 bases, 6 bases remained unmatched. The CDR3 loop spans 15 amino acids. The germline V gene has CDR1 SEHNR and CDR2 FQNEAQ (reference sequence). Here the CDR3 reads CASSLSGTGAHEQYF. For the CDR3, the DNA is TGTGCCAGCAGCTTATCCGGGACAGGGGCCCACGAGCAGTACTTC.

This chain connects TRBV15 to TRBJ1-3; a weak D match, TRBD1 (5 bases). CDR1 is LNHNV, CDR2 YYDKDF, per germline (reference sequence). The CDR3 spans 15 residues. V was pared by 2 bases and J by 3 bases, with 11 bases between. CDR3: CATSRQGFFGNTIYF. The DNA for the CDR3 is TGTGCCACCAGCAGACAGGGTTTTTTTGGAAACACCATATATTTT.

CDR3 loop: CASSLRGHQPQHF. The CDR3 DNA follows: TGTGCCAGCAGCCTCCGGGGCCATCAGCCCCAGCATTTT. The V gene is TRBV7-9, the J gene TRBJ1-5; weak D call: TRBD1 (5 bases). The germline V gene has CDR1 SEHNR and CDR2 FQNEAQ (reference sequence). There are 13 residues in the CDR3. V lost 5 bases to trimming and J lost 5 bases, with 10 bases between them.

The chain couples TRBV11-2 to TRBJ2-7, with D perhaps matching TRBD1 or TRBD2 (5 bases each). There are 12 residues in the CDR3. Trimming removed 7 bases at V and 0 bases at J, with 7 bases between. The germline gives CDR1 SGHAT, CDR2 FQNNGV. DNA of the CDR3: TGTGCCAGCACAGGGAGCTCCTACGAGCAGTACTTC. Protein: CASTGSSYEQYF.

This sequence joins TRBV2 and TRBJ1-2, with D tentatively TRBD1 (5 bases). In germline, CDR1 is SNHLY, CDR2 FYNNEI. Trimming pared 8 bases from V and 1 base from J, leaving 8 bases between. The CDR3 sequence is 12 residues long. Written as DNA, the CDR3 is TGTGCCAGCGCCAGGGATAACTATGGCTACACCTTC. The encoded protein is CASARDNYGYTF.

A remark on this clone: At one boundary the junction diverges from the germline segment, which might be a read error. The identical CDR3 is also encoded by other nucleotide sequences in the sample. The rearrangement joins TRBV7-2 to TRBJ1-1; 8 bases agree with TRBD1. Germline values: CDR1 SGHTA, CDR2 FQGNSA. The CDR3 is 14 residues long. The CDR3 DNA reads TGTGCCAGTAGCTTCCGGGACAGGAAACAAGAAGCTTTCTTT. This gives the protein CASSFRDRKQEAFF.

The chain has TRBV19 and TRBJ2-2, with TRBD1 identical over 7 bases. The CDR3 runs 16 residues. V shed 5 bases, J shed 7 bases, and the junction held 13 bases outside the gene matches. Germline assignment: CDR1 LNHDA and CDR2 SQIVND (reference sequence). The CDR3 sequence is CASSASSIGTVGELFF. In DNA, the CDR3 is TGTGCCAGTAGTGCCTCCTCCATCGGGACAGTCGGGGAGCTGTTTTTT.

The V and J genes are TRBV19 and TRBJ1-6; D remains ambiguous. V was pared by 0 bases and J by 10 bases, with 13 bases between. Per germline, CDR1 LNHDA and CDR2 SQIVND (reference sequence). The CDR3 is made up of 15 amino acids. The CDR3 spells CASSIDAGFDSPLHF. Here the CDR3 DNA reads TGTGCCAGTAGTATAGACGCGGGTTTCGACTCACCCCTCCACTTT.

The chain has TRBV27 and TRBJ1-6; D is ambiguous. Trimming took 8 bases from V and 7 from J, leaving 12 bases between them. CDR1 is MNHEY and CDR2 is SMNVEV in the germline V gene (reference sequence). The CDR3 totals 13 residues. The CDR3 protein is CASGVRPNSPLHF. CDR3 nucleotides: TGTGCCAGCGGGGTCAGGCCAAATTCACCCCTCCACTTT.